Listed here are 31 T cell receptor beta chains from one sample, sequenced in a study of blood T cells in healthy people across ages. Using a J-beta primer mix together with a sample-barcoded 5' primer, a second PCR was run for roughly 7 to 11 cycles. MiXCR, run by TCRdb on the 5' RACE reads, gives a single entry per CDR3 protein. Of roughly 1 million distinct CDR3 sequences listed, around 27% are singletons. These same data were also listed under a study on T cells of mothers and their children.

The sequenced sample consisted of blood. These receptors were taken from a girl aged 2 to 10 in good health.

This clonotype has only a few counts. The CDR3 nucleotides are TGTGCCAGCAGTATTATCAGGCCGGGAGGGACAGATACGCAGTATTTT. Translation gives CASSIIRPGGTDTQYF. The V gene is TRBV12-3 or TRBV12-4, the J gene TRBJ2-3; TRBD2 matches at 8 bases. This CDR3 spans 16 amino acids. V trimming: 5 bases; J trimming: 3 bases; junction bases outside the gene matches: 10.

The J gene is TRBJ1-2, the V gene TRBV29-1; D is uncertain. This CDR3 region has 15 residues. Germline-derived CDR1 and CDR2 are SQVTM and ANQGSEA. V was clipped by 6 bases and J by 9 bases, with 26 bases between them. The CDR3 DNA reads TGCAGCGTCTACGAACCAATCCCTAGGTTTGAGAGCTACACCTTC. Translated, it gives CSVYEPIPRFESYTF.

In nucleotides, the CDR3 is TGTGCCACTGCCGGGACCGACTCCTACGAGCAGTACTTC. Residues: CATAGTDSYEQYF. This chain uses TRBV7-9 with TRBJ2-7; D may be TRBD1 or TRBD2 (5 bases each). The length of the CDR3 is 13 residues. V lost 10 bases and J 0 bases, leaving 13 bases between the germline ends. Germline V gene sequence: CDR1 SEHNR, CDR2 FQNEAQ (reference sequence).

The CDR3 is CASSFYGGSEAFF. The CDR3 nucleotides are TGTGCCAGCAGTTTTTATGGAGGCAGTGAAGCTTTCTTT. The genes are TRBV12-3 or TRBV12-4 and TRBJ1-1; D gene unclear. V lost 3 bases and J lost 7, with 12 bases in between. This CDR3 spans 13 amino acids.

The chain joins TRBV27 to TRBJ2-7, with D possibly matching TRBD2 (5 bases). CDR1 is MNHEY and CDR2 is SMNVEV in the germline V gene (reference sequence). V was shortened by 3 bases and J by 5 bases, with 14 bases between the two germline ends. The CDR3 loop spans 14 amino acids. The DNA for the CDR3 is TGTGCCAGCAGTTTCTTCGGGGATCGAAACGAGCAGTACTTC. This gives the protein CASSFFGDRNEQYF.

The rearrangement links TRBV29-1 to TRBJ1-1; D is undetermined. Trimming stripped 0 bases from V and 8 bases from J, with 10 bases between. Germline V gives CDR1 SQVTM, CDR2 ANQGSEA. The CDR3 covers 12 residues. This CDR3 is CSVEERSREAFF. The CDR3, as DNA: TGCAGCGTTGAAGAAAGGTCTCGGGAAGCTTTCTTT. Supplemented by reference TRBV29-1 and TRBJ1-1, the full variable domain reads SAVISQKPSRDICQRGTSLTIQCQVDSQVTMMFWYRQQPGQSLTLIATANQGSEATYESGFVIDKFPISRPNLTFSTLTVSNMSPEDSSIYLCSVEERSREAFFGQGTRLTVV.

The J gene is TRBJ2-1, the V gene TRBV7-9; no firm D call. Germline lookup yields CDR1 SEHNR and CDR2 FQNEAQ (reference sequence). The V gene lost 5 bases and the J gene lost 7 bases, with 15 bases spanning the gap. This CDR3 is built from 14 residues. In nucleotides, the CDR3 is TGTGCCAGCAGCCCAGACCGTGCGCAGAATGAGCAGTTCTTC. Protein product: CASSPDRAQNEQFF.

The rearrangement uses TRBV29-1 and TRBJ1-1; D gene uncertain. V dropped 7 bases and J dropped 1 base, with 22 bases sitting between them. Germline lookup yields CDR1 SQVTM and CDR2 ANQGSEA. The CDR3 covers 16 residues. The CDR3 region has the DNA TGCAGCGCGGCTCCTAGACCTCGAATGCGGAACACTGAAGCTTTCTTT. Amino acids: CSAAPRPRMRNTEAFF.

In this sample, this clonotype turned up a few times. The chain carries TRBV12-3 or TRBV12-4 and TRBJ1-3; D remains ambiguous. V was clipped by 6 bases and J by 0 bases, with 12 bases between them. This CDR3 has 15 amino acids. CDR3: CASSQTRSSGNTIYF. The CDR3 nucleotides are TGTGCCAGCAGCCAGACAAGGAGCTCTGGAAACACCATATATTTT.

The chain is built from TRBV12-3 or TRBV12-4 and TRBJ2-3; D call uncertain. V dropped 1 base and J dropped 6 bases, with 8 bases sitting between them. The CDR3 spans 13 residues. The CDR3 loop reads CASSLGGIDTQYF. DNA for the CDR3: TGTGCCAGCAGTTTAGGAGGAATTGATACGCAGTATTTT.

The chain is built from TRBV7-9 and TRBJ1-3; D remains ambiguous. Germline loops: CDR1 SEHNR, CDR2 FQNEAQ (reference sequence). V lost 5 bases, J lost 6 bases, and 17 bases lay in between. The CDR3 has 15 residues. The chain's CDR3 is CASSPLNREVNTIYF. CDR3 nucleotide sequence: TGTGCCAGCAGCCCGCTAAACAGAGAGGTAAACACCATATATTTT.

This chain joins TRBV7-9 and TRBJ1-1; a weak D match, TRBD1 (6 bases). Between the trimmed V and J ends, which lost 1 base and 5 bases, there was a span of 17 bases. CDR3 size: 16 residues. CDR1 and CDR2 from the germline V gene are SEHNR and FQNEAQ (reference sequence). The CDR3 bases are TGTGCCAGCAGCTTAGAGGGCACCCCGAGGGGGACTGAAGCTTTCTTT. Protein sequence: CASSLEGTPRGTEAFF.

The chain is built from TRBV5-1 and TRBJ2-1; TRBD1 agrees at 9 bases. This CDR3 is 15 amino acids long. Per germline, CDR1 SGHRS and CDR2 YFSETQ. J lost 6 bases, V lost 0 bases, and 4 bases had no gene match. The CDR3 is CASSLDRGRVNEQFF. Here the CDR3 DNA reads TGCGCCAGCAGCTTGGACAGGGGGCGGGTCAATGAGCAGTTCTTC.

V and J are TRBV6-6 and TRBJ1-2, with no clear D. V lost 2 bases and J 3 bases, leaving 13 bases between the germline ends. The germline gives CDR1 MNHNY, CDR2 SVGAGI (reference sequence). The CDR3 contains 15 residues. For the CDR3, the DNA is TGTGCCAGCAGTTACCACCTACTTGCGGACTATGGCTACACCTTC. As protein: CASSYHLLADYGYTF.

The V call is TRBV7-9, the J call TRBJ1-2; 8 bases agree with TRBD1. The CDR3 length is 11 residues. CDR1 SEHNR and CDR2 FQNEAQ come from the germline V gene (reference sequence). CDR3 residues: CAGTGGGGYTF. CDR3 DNA: TGTGCGGGTACAGGGGGAGGTGGCTACACCTTC. The whole variable domain, filled in from reference TRBV7-9 and TRBJ1-2, reads DTGVSQNPRHKITKRGQNVTFRCDPISEHNRLYWYRQTLGQGPEFLTYFQNEAQLEKSRLLSDRFSAERPKGSFSTLEIQRTEQGDSAMYLCAGTGGGGYTFGSGTRLTVV.

This clonotype was counted between two and nine times. The V and J genes are TRBV27 and TRBJ1-6; D not resolved. V dropped 5 bases and J dropped 10 bases, with 15 bases sitting between them. This CDR3 is 14 amino acids long. Germline values: CDR1 MNHEY, CDR2 SMNVEV (reference sequence). DNA for the CDR3: TGTGCCAGCAGTAAGACCCCCGCGGGATCACCCCTCCACTTT. The encoded protein is CASSKTPAGSPLHF.

This clonotype was picked up a small number of times. This chain joins TRBV25-1 and TRBJ2-2, with TRBD2 matching over 8 bases. The CDR3 is 13 amino acids. The germline CDR1 and CDR2 sequences are MGHDK and SYGVNS. V lost 7 bases, J lost 4 bases, and 2 bases stayed unmatched. CDR3 sequence reads: CASNGRGTGELFF. The CDR3 DNA reads TGTGCCAGCAACGGGAGGGGCACCGGGGAGCTGTTTTTT.

J is TRBJ2-1 and V is TRBV7-2; D uncertain. This CDR3 comprises 17 residues. V shed 0 bases and J shed 9 bases, with 21 bases lying between them. Per germline, CDR1 SGHTA and CDR2 FQGNSA. The CDR3 bases are TGTGCCAGCAGCTTAGCGGTGAGTTCCCAAGGCGGATTTGAGCAGTTCTTC. Protein sequence: CASSLAVSSQGGFEQFF.

The rearrangement uses TRBV9 and TRBJ2-1; D remains unclear. Germline loops: CDR1 SGDLS, CDR2 YYNGEE. This CDR3 is 15 amino acids long. The V gene lost 4 bases and the J gene lost 0 bases, with 11 bases spanning the gap. Here the CDR3 reads CASSSPSSSYNEQFF. The DNA of the CDR3 is TGTGCCAGCAGCAGCCCGAGCAGCTCCTACAATGAGCAGTTCTTC.

The chain employs TRBV9 and TRBJ2-5; TRBD2 matches 8 bases. Germline V gene lookup returns CDR1 SGDLS and CDR2 YYNGEE. The CDR3 runs 14 residues. Germline trimming cut 3 bases from V and 6 bases from J; bases unmatched to any gene: 7. Written as DNA, the CDR3 is TGTGCCAGCAGCGCGCGACCGGGAGGGCAGACCCAGTACTTC. This codes for CASSARPGGQTQYF.

Only a few counts were recorded for this clonotype. The chain carries TRBV11-2 and TRBJ2-7; possibly TRBD1 for D (6 bases). The germline V and J ends were trimmed by 2 bases and 6 bases, with 14 bases remaining between them. The germline CDR1 and CDR2 sequences are SGHAT and FQNNGV. This CDR3 has 14 amino acids. The CDR3 bases are TGTGCCAGCAGCTTACCTTATCAAGGGGGCGAGCAGTACTTC. This translates into CASSLPYQGGEQYF.

This clonotype was picked up a small number of times. The chain recombines TRBV5-1 with TRBJ1-2, with 7 bases matching TRBD1. The junction had 7 bases not matched to a gene; V was cut back by 4 bases and J by 4 bases. The CDR3 loop spans 14 amino acids. The germline V gene has CDR1 SGHRS and CDR2 YFSETQ. The CDR3 protein is CASSPQGEVYGYTF. The CDR3 nucleotides are TGCGCCAGCAGCCCGCAGGGGGAAGTCTATGGCTACACCTTC.

A few counts support this clonotype. The chain joins TRBV6-5 to TRBJ2-5; D gene unclear. The DNA matches TRBJ2-1 better at its end, which makes the J call doubtful. This CDR3 contains 13 residues. The V gene's germline CDR1 is MNHEY and CDR2 SVGAGI. For the CDR3, the DNA is TGTGCCAGCAGTTACGTGCAGAACAATGAGCAGTTCTTC. Protein: CASSYVQNNEQFF.

This clonotype turned up a few times. This sequence joins TRBV20-1 and TRBJ2-5, with 9 positions matching TRBD1. The DNA end lines up better with TRBJ2-7; the J call may be wrong. This CDR3 is 14 amino acids long. CDR1 DFQATT and CDR2 SNEGSKA come from the germline V gene (reference sequence). The CDR3 region is CSAQQLGQGNEQYF. The CDR3 DNA sequence: TGCAGTGCTCAGCAATTAGGACAGGGGAACGAGCAGTACTTC.

This chain links TRBV28 with TRBJ1-1, with a tentative D call TRBD1 (6 bases). The V end was cut by 6 bases, the J end by 0 bases, with 11 bases between. This CDR3 is 14 amino acids long. Germline assignment: CDR1 MDHEN and CDR2 SYDVKM. The DNA of the CDR3 is TGTGCCAGCAGGGGAGGACAGATGAACACTGAAGCTTTCTTT. It translates to CASRGGQMNTEAFF. Filled out from reference TRBV28 and TRBJ1-1, the complete variable domain reads DVKVTQSSRYLVKRTGEKVFLECVQDMDHENMFWYRQDPGLGLRLIYFSYDVKMKEKGDIPEGYSVSREKKERFSLILESASTNQTSMYLCASRGGQMNTEAFFGQGTRLTVV.

The genes are TRBV7-9 and TRBJ1-2, with D hard to call. Germline loops: CDR1 SEHNR, CDR2 FQNEAQ (reference sequence). CDR3 length: 15 amino acids. V was clipped by 1 base and J by 0 bases, with 9 bases between them. CDR3 in DNA: TGTGCCAGCAGCTTAGTATCTGAAGCTAACTATGGCTACACCTTC. This sequence encodes CASSLVSEANYGYTF.

The DNA for the CDR3 is TGCGCCAGCAGCTTAGAAGGGGAGGGTGCCTACGAGCAGTACTTC. Translation: CASSLEGEGAYEQYF. V is TRBV5-1 and J is TRBJ2-7; 7 bases fit TRBD2. V shed 2 bases, J shed 2 bases, and the junction held 7 bases outside the gene matches. This CDR3 comprises 15 residues. The V gene's germline CDR1 is SGHRS and CDR2 YFSETQ.

The chain joins TRBV2 to TRBJ1-2; D remains ambiguous. Germline V gene sequence: CDR1 SNHLY, CDR2 FYNNEI. The V end was cut by 3 bases, the J end by 8 bases, with 13 bases between. The CDR3 spans 13 residues. The CDR3 sequence: CASSDSVVGGYTF. The DNA for the CDR3 is TGTGCCAGCAGTGATTCGGTAGTGGGCGGCTACACCTTC.

This clonotype was recorded many times. V is TRBV6-6 and J is TRBJ2-7, with D unclear. Germline-derived CDR1 and CDR2 are MNHNY and SVGAGI (reference sequence). The V end was cut by 2 bases, the J end by 7 bases, with 0 bases between. The CDR3 is made up of 9 amino acids. The CDR3 is CASSYEQYF. CDR3 nucleotide sequence: TGTGCCAGCAGTTACGAGCAGTACTTC.

This chain joins TRBV27 and TRBJ2-1, with D tentatively TRBD1 or TRBD2 (5 bases each). The germline V gene has CDR1 MNHEY and CDR2 SMNVEV (reference sequence). The CDR3 is 14 residues long. Trimming cost V 4 bases and J 9 bases, with 16 bases left between them. CDR3 region: CASSSRDPCPEQFF. CDR3 nucleotides: TGTGCCAGCAGTTCCCGGGACCCCTGTCCTGAGCAGTTCTTC.

In its sample, this clonotype was seen a few times. The chain uses TRBV5-8 and TRBJ1-5; D is undetermined. The CDR3 runs to 12 residues. CDR1 is SGHTS and CDR2 is YDEGEE in the germline V gene. The V end lost 5 bases, the J end lost 3 bases, and 6 bases lay between the germline ends. CDR3 nucleotide sequence: TGTGCCAGCAGGAACCCCAATCAGCCCCAGCATTTT. Translated: CASRNPNQPQHF.